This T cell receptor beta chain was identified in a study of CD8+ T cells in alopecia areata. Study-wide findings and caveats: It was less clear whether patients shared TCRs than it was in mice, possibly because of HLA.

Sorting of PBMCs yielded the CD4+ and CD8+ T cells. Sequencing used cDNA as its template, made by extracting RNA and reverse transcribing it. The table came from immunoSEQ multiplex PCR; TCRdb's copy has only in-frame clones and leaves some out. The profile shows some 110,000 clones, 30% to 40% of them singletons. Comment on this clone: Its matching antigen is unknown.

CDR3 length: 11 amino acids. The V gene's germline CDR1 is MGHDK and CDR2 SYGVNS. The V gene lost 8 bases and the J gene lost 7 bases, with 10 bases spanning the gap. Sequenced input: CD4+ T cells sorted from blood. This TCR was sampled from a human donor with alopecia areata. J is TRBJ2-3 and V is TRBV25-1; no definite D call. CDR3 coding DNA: TGTGCCAGCGTGTCGAGTTATACGCAGTATTTT. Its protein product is CASVSSYTQYF.